Sequencing of this T cell receptor (beta chain) was carried out in a study of cytomegalovirus exposure and HLA in healthy donors. Study outcomes and limitations: Overall, approximately 150 TCR beta chains were annotated as cytomegalovirus-associated.

Concerning this clone itself: No antigen is known for it.

Both 60 Vbeta primers and 13 Jbeta primers went into the PCR. The data were produced by immunoSEQ multiplex PCR, yet TCRdb's version contains in-frame clones alone and is incomplete. The sample includes fewer than 200,000 clones, 70% to 90% of them seen just once. Germline V gene lookup returns CDR1 SGHDN and CDR2 FVKESK. The CDR3 spans 18 residues. Trimming removed 0 bases at V and 6 bases at J, with 20 bases between. The chain recombines TRBV14 with TRBJ1-4; D unclear. The receptor was isolated from a woman between 18 and 30 years old in good health and CMV-seronegative. The sample consisted of PBMCs. DNA of the CDR3: TGTGCCAGCAGCCAAGAACCCCCTTTGCGGGTTTGGGATGAAAAACTGTTTTTT. It codes for CASSQEPPLRVWDEKLFF.